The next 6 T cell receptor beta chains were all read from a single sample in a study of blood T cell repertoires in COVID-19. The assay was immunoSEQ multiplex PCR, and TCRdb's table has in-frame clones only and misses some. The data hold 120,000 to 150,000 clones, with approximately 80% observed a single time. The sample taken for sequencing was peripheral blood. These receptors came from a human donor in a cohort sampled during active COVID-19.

The DNA of the CDR3 is TGTGCCAGCTCACCATCTGACACCCACGGCCGCCAGTATTTT. Protein sequence: CASSPSDTHGRQYF. The rearrangement joins TRBV18 to TRBJ2-3; D is uncertain. The CDR3 has 14 amino acids. Germline-derived CDR1 and CDR2 are KGHSH and LQKENI. The V end lost 2 bases, the J end lost 12 bases, and 18 bases lay between the germline ends.

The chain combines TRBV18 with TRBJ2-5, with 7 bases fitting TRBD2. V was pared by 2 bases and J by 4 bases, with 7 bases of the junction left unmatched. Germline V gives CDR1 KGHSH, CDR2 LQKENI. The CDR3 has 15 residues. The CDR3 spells CASSPTTSGGETQYF. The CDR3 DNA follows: TGTGCCAGCTCACCAACCACCTCGGGGGGAGAGACCCAGTACTTC.

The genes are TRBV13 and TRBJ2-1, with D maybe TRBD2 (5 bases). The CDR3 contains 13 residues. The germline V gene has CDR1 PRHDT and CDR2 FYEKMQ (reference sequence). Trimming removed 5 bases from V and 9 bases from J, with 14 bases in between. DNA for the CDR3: TGTGCCAGCAGCATCACTAGTTACGGTGAGCAGTTCTTC. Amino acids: CASSITSYGEQFF.

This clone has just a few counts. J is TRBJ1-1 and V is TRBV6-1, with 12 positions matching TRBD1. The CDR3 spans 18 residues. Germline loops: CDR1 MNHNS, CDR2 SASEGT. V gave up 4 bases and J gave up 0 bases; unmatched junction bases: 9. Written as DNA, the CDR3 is TGTGCCAGCAGTGTAACCGGGACAGGGGGCGGATTGAACACTGAAGCTTTCTTT. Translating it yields CASSVTGTGGGLNTEAFF.

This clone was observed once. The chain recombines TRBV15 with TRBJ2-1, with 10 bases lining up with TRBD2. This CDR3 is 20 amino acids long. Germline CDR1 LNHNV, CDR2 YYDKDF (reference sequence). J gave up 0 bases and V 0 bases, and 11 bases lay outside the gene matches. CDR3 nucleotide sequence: TGTGCCACCAGCAGAGATAGGGGGCTAGCGGGGGCGATCTCCTACAATGAGCAGTTCTTC. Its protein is CATSRDRGLAGAISYNEQFF. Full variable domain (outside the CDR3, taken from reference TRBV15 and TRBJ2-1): DAMVIQNPRYQVTQFGKPVTLSCSQTLNHNVMYWYQQKSSQAPKLLFHYYDKDFNNEADTPDNFQSRRPNTSFCFLDIRSPGLGDTAMYLCATSRDRGLAGAISYNEQFFGPGTRLTVL.

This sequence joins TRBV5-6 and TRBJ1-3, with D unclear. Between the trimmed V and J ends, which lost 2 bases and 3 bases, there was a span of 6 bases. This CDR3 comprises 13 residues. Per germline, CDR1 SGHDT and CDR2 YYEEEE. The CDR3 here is CASSFTVGNTIYF. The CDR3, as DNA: TGTGCCAGCAGCTTCACTGTTGGAAACACCATATATTTT. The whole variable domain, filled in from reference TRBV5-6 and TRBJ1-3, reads DAGVTQSPTHLIKTRGQQVTLRCSPKSGHDTVSWYQQALGQGPQFIFQYYEEEERQRGNFPDRFSGHQFPNYSSELNVNALLLGDSALYLCASSFTVGNTIYFGEGSWLTVV.